The rows below give T cell receptor beta chains drawn from one sample of a study of blood T cell repertoires in COVID-19. TCRdb keeps only in-frame clones here, not all; method: immunoSEQ multiplex PCR. This table has 400,000 to 450,000 clones, 85% to 90% appearing once. The sequencing sample was made of peripheral blood. The receptors stem from a man aged 18 to 30 with COVID-19, enrolled during active disease. CDR3s include the opening cysteine and the closing phenylalanine or tryptophan. A D gene is named only where the DNA matches it firmly. Clone size is shown for a subset of rows, as once, few, many or a class of expanded clone.

CDR3nt | CDR3aa | abundance | j_gene | v_gene | len | d_gene
TGTGCCAGCAGCCAAGATTTCGACTTCTCCACAGATACGCAGTATTTT | CASSQDFDFSTDTQYF | NA | TRBJ2-3 | TRBV3-1/TRBV3-2 | 16 | NA
TGCAGTGCTAGTGAAACCGGGACATATAGACAAACGCGGCCCCAGCATTTT | CSASETGTYRQTRPQHF | NA | TRBJ1-5 | TRBV20-1 | 17 | NA
TGTGCCTGGAGTGGCGGAGCTTACGAGCAGTACTTC | CAWSGGAYEQYF | NA | TRBJ2-7 | TRBV30 | 12 | NA
TGTGCCAGCAGCTTTTTCAGGGGTCGGAGAGATACGCAGTATTTT | CASSFFRGRRDTQYF | few | TRBJ2-3 | TRBV7-2 | 15 | NA
TGTGCCAGCAGTTACTCAAGGACTAGCGACGGGGAGCTGTTTTTT | CASSYSRTSDGELFF | few | TRBJ2-2 | TRBV6-5 | 15 | TRBD2
TGTGCCAGCAGCGTAGGACTAGCGGGCTCTCCCTTAGAGAGCGAGCAGTTCTTC | CASSVGLAGSPLESEQFF | once | TRBJ2-1 | TRBV9 | 18 | TRBD2
TGTGCCAGCAGCTTAGCTCCGACAGGACATCAGCCCCAGCATTTT | CASSLAPTGHQPQHF | NA | TRBJ1-5 | TRBV7-2 | 15 | NA
TGTGCCAGCACCCGATTTGGGGCCACAGATACGCAGTATTTT | CASTRFGATDTQYF | NA | TRBJ2-3 | TRBV27 | 14 | NA
TGCGCCAGCAGCTTGGACAGGCTTAATGATGAAAAACTGTTTTTT | CASSLDRLNDEKLFF | NA | TRBJ1-4 | TRBV5-1 | 15 | NA
TGTGCCAGCAGCATGACAGGGGGTTATAGCAATCAGCCCCAGCATTTT | CASSMTGGYSNQPQHF | NA | TRBJ1-5 | TRBV13 | 16 | TRBD1
TGTGCCAGCAGCCGCCGCCTAGCGGGGGCAGATACGCAGTATTTT | CASSRRLAGADTQYF | NA | TRBJ2-3 | TRBV3-1/TRBV3-2 | 15 | TRBD2
TGTGCCAGCAGCCTTGGGAGACAGGGATCGACTGAAGCTTTCTTT | CASSLGRQGSTEAFF | NA | TRBJ1-1 | TRBV27 | 15 | TRBD1
TGTGCCAGCACGCGCTCTGGAAACACCATATATTTT | CASTRSGNTIYF | NA | TRBJ1-3 | TRBV2 | 12 | NA
TGTGCCAGCAGTGAACTTGGACACTTGAAAGAGCAGTACTTC | CASSELGHLKEQYF | NA | TRBJ2-7 | TRBV2 | 14 | NA
TGTGCCAGTGGATACCTCCAACAGGGATCCACTGAAGCTTTCTTT | CASGYLQQGSTEAFF | NA | TRBJ1-1 | TRBV19 | 15 | NA
TGTGCCAGCAGCTTACAGGGGGAAAACTATGGCTACACCTTC | CASSLQGENYGYTF | once | TRBJ1-2 | TRBV5-4 | 14 | TRBD1
TGTGCCAGCAGACAGGGGGGAATCTCCTATAATTCACCCCTCCACTTT | CASRQGGISYNSPLHF | NA | TRBJ1-6 | TRBV7-9 | 16 | TRBD1
TGTGCCAGCAGCCCCGGGCTAGCGGGTGTTGGAGATACGCAGTATTTT | CASSPGLAGVGDTQYF | NA | TRBJ2-3 | TRBV5-4 | 16 | TRBD2
TGTGCCAGCAGCTTAGAGCCACAGACCATGAACACTGAAGCTTTCTTT | CASSLEPQTMNTEAFF | NA | TRBJ1-1 | TRBV11-2 | 16 | NA
TGCGCCAGCAGCCTCCGGGCAGGGGGAAATGAGCAGTTCTTC | CASSLRAGGNEQFF | NA | TRBJ2-1 | TRBV5-1 | 14 | TRBD1
TGTGCCAGCAGCTTGGAGGGCGGCAGGGGTAATGGCTACACCTTC | CASSLEGGRGNGYTF | NA | TRBJ1-2 | TRBV5-4 | 15 | NA
TGTGCCAGCAGTTCTATCTCCTACGAGCAGTACTTC | CASSSISYEQYF | NA | TRBJ2-7 | TRBV12-3/TRBV12-4 | 12 | NA
TGTGCCAGCAGTGAAGGGGACAGCGAATACTACGAGCAGTACTTC | CASSEGDSEYYEQYF | NA | TRBJ2-7 | TRBV2 | 15 | TRBD1
TGTGCCAGCAGCCCCCGCAGATTATCCTACAATGAGCAGTTCTTC | CASSPRRLSYNEQFF | NA | TRBJ2-1 | TRBV7-2 | 15 | NA